One T cell receptor (beta chain) is described in this entry. The data were taken from a study of cytomegalovirus exposure and HLA in healthy donors. This CDR3 region has 14 residues. V was trimmed by 3 bases and J by 6 bases, leaving 12 bases between them. Germline assignment: CDR1 MDHEN and CDR2 SYDVKM. In the PCR, 60 Vbeta and 13 Jbeta primers were used. Assay used: immunoSEQ multiplex PCR; TCRdb lists only in-frame clones, some missing. The table has about 160,000 clones, nearly 80% seen once. The clonotype was recovered from a woman in her thirties or forties in good health and CMV-seronegative. The sequencing sample was made of PBMCs. The J gene is TRBJ2-1, the V gene TRBV28; D unclear. CDR3 DNA: TGTGCCAGCAGTTTTCGCGCTAGATTCAATGAGCAGTTCTTC. This encodes CASSFRARFNEQFF. The complete variable domain, with remaining parts taken from reference TRBV28 and TRBJ2-1, reads DVKVTQSSRYLVKRTGEKVFLECVQDMDHENMFWYRQDPGLGLRLIYFSYDVKMKEKGDIPEGYSVSREKKERFSLILESASTNQTSMYLCASSFRARFNEQFFGPGTRLTVL.